This T cell receptor (beta chain) was obtained from a study of T-cell memory formation after mild COVID-19. TCRdb used MiXCR to reprocess the 5' RACE reads, holding one entry per CDR3 protein. This sample carries just under 550,000 distinct CDR3 sequences, roughly 22% of them seen once, and the ten largest clones take approximately 12%. The receptor comes from an adult woman who had mild COVID-19 (a few samples of this study predate the infection). Cell type and time point are not known. The sample comprised PBMCs or a T cell subset sorted from them (not recorded which).

The CDR3: CAWSEESGWTRRQPQHF. Written as DNA, the CDR3 is TGTGCCTGGAGTGAGGAAAGTGGTTGGACCCGCCGACAGCCCCAGCATTTT. The chain couples TRBV30 to TRBJ1-5; D gene ambiguous. The V end lost 1 base, the J end lost 7 bases, and 23 bases lay between the germline ends. The germline gives CDR1 GTSNPN, CDR2 SVGIG (reference sequence). The CDR3 is made up of 17 amino acids.